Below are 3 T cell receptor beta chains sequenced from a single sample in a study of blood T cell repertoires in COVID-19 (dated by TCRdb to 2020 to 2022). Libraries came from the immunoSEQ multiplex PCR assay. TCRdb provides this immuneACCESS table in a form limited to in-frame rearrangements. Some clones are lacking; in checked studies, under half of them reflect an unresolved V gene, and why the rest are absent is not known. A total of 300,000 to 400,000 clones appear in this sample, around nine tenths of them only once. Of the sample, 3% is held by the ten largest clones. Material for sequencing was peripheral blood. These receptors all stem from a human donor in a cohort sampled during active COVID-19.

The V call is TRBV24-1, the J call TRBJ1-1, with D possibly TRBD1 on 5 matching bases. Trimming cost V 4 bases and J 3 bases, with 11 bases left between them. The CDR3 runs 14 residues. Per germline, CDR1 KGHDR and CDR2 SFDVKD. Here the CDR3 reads CATSEGGWDTEAFF. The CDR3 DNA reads TGTGCCACCAGTGAGGGGGGATGGGACACTGAAGCTTTCTTT.

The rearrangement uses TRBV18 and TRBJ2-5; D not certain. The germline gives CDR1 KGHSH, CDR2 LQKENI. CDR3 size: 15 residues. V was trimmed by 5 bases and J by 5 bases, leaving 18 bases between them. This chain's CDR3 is CASSDVASIGETQYF. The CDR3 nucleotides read TGTGCCAGCTCAGACGTTGCATCGATCGGGGAGACCCAGTACTTC.

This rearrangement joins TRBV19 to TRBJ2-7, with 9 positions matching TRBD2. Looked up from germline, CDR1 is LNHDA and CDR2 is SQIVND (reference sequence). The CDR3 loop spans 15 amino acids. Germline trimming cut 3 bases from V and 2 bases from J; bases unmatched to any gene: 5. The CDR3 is CASSMGGLAAYEQYF. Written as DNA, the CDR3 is TGTGCCAGTAGTATGGGGGGACTAGCCGCCTACGAGCAGTACTTC.